A single T cell receptor (beta chain) is shown here with its context. The data belong to a study of blood T cell repertoires in COVID-19. Turning to the study itself: Spain, Italy and the United States supplied samples that represented acute and convalescent COVID-19. PBMCs, B-cell-depleted T cells, or T cells provided the cDNA or gDNA that made up the material.

The CDR3 consists of 20 residues. In the source study's methods: Nucleated cell number was recorded as an estimate derived from reference gene primer amplification. Only in-frame clones appear in the TCRdb table, and some are missing; sequencing was by immunoSEQ multiplex PCR. V, J and clone size were drawn from that table, and D and trimming were deduced from the DNA. The data hold about 200,000 clones, with around 90% observed a single time. V usage is TRBV21-1 and J usage is TRBJ2-7; the table's D call, TRBD2, has no DNA check behind it. TRBV21-1 represents a pseudogene. The sequence was collected from a human donor in a cohort sampled during active COVID-19. Sequencing input: peripheral blood. The CDR3 DNA reads TGTGCCAGCAGCTTTCCCGGGACAGGGGTTTCTAGCGGGACTTGCCACGAGCAGTACTTC. Amino acid sequence: CASSFPGTGVSSGTCHEQYF.